The sequence of this T cell receptor beta chain was determined in a study of cytomegalovirus exposure and HLA in healthy donors. The primer mix had 60 Vbeta and 13 Jbeta primers. The repertoire was sequenced with immunoSEQ multiplex PCR; TCRdb's copy has only in-frame clones and lacks some. The table includes approximately 260,000 clones, approximately 85% detected once. The specimen was PBMCs. The source of this sequence is a woman aged 40 to 50 in good health and CMV-seropositive.

CDR3 bases: TGTGCCAGCAGCTTAGCGGACAGGGAGAATGAAAAACTGTTTTTT. The encoded protein is CASSLADRENEKLFF. The chain links TRBV7-9 to TRBJ1-4, with TRBD1 matching over 8 bases. The CDR3 totals 15 residues. CDR1 and CDR2 from the germline V gene are SEHNR and FQNEAQ (reference sequence). Germline trimming cut 0 bases from V and 5 bases from J; bases unmatched to any gene: 2.